The 7 T cell receptor beta chains listed next were all sequenced from one sample in a study of cytomegalovirus exposure and HLA in healthy donors. Sequencing was performed with immunoSEQ multiplex PCR; in TCRdb, only in-frame clones are kept and a portion is missing. The sample carries some 98,000 clones, 87% recorded once. The sample was PBMCs. These receptors came from a woman aged 25 to 39 in good health and CMV-seronegative.

CDR3 region: CASSALGQGGLFF. The CDR3 nucleotides are TGTGCCAGCAGTGCGCTTGGACAGGGAGGGCTGTTTTTT. J is TRBJ2-2 and V is TRBV6-1; 8 positions agree with TRBD1. V trimming: 4 bases; J trimming: 13 bases; junction bases outside the gene matches: 8. The CDR3 has 13 residues. Looked up from germline, CDR1 is MNHNS and CDR2 is SASEGT.

This chain joins TRBV5-6 and TRBJ2-3, with a tentative D call TRBD1 (6 bases). Germline V gene data show CDR1 as SGHDT and CDR2 as YYEEEE. The V end was cut by 1 base, the J end by 6 bases, with 9 bases between. CDR3 length equals 13 residues. The CDR3 coding sequence is TGTGCCAGCAGCTTGTACAGGGTCGATACGCAGTATTTT. Its translation is CASSLYRVDTQYF.

This sequence joins TRBV27 and TRBJ2-1, with a tentative D call TRBD1 (6 bases). The CDR3 sequence is 12 residues long. Deletions cut 8 bases from V and 7 bases from J, with 12 bases between. CDR1 and CDR2 (germline): MNHEY, SMNVEV (reference sequence). The CDR3 loop reads CASQVRGNEQFF. The CDR3 DNA is TGTGCCAGCCAGGTGAGGGGGAATGAGCAGTTCTTC.

The gene calls are TRBV5-4 and TRBJ2-7; 7 bases are shared with TRBD2. CDR3 size: 16 residues. Germline CDR1 SGHNT, CDR2 YYREEE (reference sequence). J gave up 3 bases and V 0 bases, and 9 bases lay outside the gene matches. The CDR3 coding sequence is TGTGCCAGCAGCTTGGGGGAGGGGACCTGGTTCTACGAGCAGTACTTC. Its protein product is CASSLGEGTWFYEQYF. Supplemented by reference TRBV5-4 and TRBJ2-7, the full variable domain reads ETGVTQSPTHLIKTRGQQVTLRCSSQSGHNTVSWYQQALGQGPQFIFQYYREEENGRGNFPPRFSGLQFPNYSSELNVNALELDDSALYLCASSLGEGTWFYEQYFGPGTRLTVT.

The J gene is TRBJ2-3, the V gene TRBV10-2; TRBD2 matches 11 bases. The trim removed 4 bases at V and 7 bases at J, leaving 7 bases unmatched. Germline values: CDR1 WSHSY, CDR2 SAAADI. This CDR3 region has 15 residues. The CDR3 nucleotides are TGCGCCAGCAGTGCCGCTAGCGGGGGGCCTTATACGCAGTATTTT. It translates to CASSAASGGPYTQYF.

This rearrangement joins TRBV28 to TRBJ1-5, with TRBD1 identical over 7 bases. Trimming removed 11 bases from V and 3 bases from J; junction bases left unmatched: 4. This CDR3 contains 12 residues. The V gene's germline CDR1 is MDHEN and CDR2 SYDVKM. CDR3 amino acids: CAATGDNQPQHF. In DNA, the CDR3 is TGTGCCGCTACAGGGGACAATCAGCCCCAGCATTTT.

This clone was observed once. The gene calls are TRBV4-3 and TRBJ1-2; the D is unclear. The V end lost 0 bases, the J end lost 1 base, and 12 bases lay between the germline ends. The CDR3 covers 16 residues. Germline CDR1 reads LGHNA; CDR2 reads YSLEER. The CDR3 DNA reads as TGCGCCAGCAGCCAAGATATAAGGAGGATTAACTATGGCTACACCTTC. Translating it yields CASSQDIRRINYGYTF.